The 6 T cell receptor beta chains below were found in one sample sequenced in a study of tumor-infiltrating lymphocytes in localized non-small cell lung cancer. Sequencing was performed with immunoSEQ multiplex PCR; in TCRdb, only in-frame clones are kept and a portion is missing. The sample yields around 16,000 clones, about 42% seen once. The sequenced sample consisted of lung tumor tissue. The receptor set was obtained from a human donor with non-small cell lung cancer.

V usage is TRBV28 and J usage is TRBJ2-4; D not certain. Trimming took 2 bases from V and 0 from J, leaving 8 bases between them. The CDR3 sequence is 15 residues long. Germline V gene lookup returns CDR1 MDHEN and CDR2 SYDVKM. The CDR3 here is CASSLHGLAKNIQYF. The CDR3 DNA reads as TGTGCCAGCAGTTTACACGGGCTAGCCAAAAACATTCAGTACTTC.

This clone was counted between two and nine times. V and J are TRBV7-3 and TRBJ2-6; D is unresolved. This CDR3 is built from 15 residues. With 0 bases removed from V and 4 bases from J, the gap between germline ends came to 7 bases. Germline V gene sequence: CDR1 SGHTA, CDR2 FQGTGA. In DNA form, the CDR3 reads TGTGCCAGCAGCTTAACGGCCTCCGGGGCCAACGTCCTGACTTTC. It codes for CASSLTASGANVLTF.

This clone was detected only a few times. CDR3 bases: TGTGCCAGCAGTGATGAAGGAAACACTGAAGCTTTCTTT. This encodes CASSDEGNTEAFF. This sequence joins TRBV6-1 and TRBJ1-1; D uncertain. Trimming left V 3 bases short and J 2 bases short, with 7 bases between. Germline-derived CDR1 and CDR2 are MNHNS and SASEGT. CDR3 length: 13 amino acids.

The rearrangement links TRBV6-5 to TRBJ1-3, with D perhaps TRBD1 (6 bases). The CDR3 contains 12 residues. Trimming took off 4 bases at V and 8 bases at J, with 9 bases between the two ends. Germline V gives CDR1 MNHEY, CDR2 SVGAGI. CDR3 DNA sequence: TGTGCCAGCAGTTCCCGACAGGACACCATATATTTT. Encoded protein: CASSSRQDTIYF.

This clone has just a few counts. The V call is TRBV29-1, the J call TRBJ1-1, with unresolved D. The CDR3 contains 12 residues. CDR1 is SQVTM, CDR2 ANQGSEA, per germline. V lost 5 bases and J lost 1, with 8 bases in between. CDR3 bases: TGCAGCGTTTTAGAGCAGAACACTGAAGCTTTCTTT. Its protein is CSVLEQNTEAFF. Drawing the rest from reference TRBV29-1 and TRBJ1-1, the complete variable domain is SAVISQKPSRDICQRGTSLTIQCQVDSQVTMMFWYRQQPGQSLTLIATANQGSEATYESGFVIDKFPISRPNLTFSTLTVSNMSPEDSSIYLCSVLEQNTEAFFGQGTRLTVV.

The chain carries TRBV19 and TRBJ2-1, with D unresolved. Germline V gene lookup returns CDR1 LNHDA and CDR2 SQIVND (reference sequence). CDR3 length: 14 residues. Deletions cut 6 bases from V and 0 bases from J, with 9 bases between. For the CDR3, the DNA is TGTGCCAGTAGCAAAAAGGCCTCCTACAATGAGCAGTTCTTC. It encodes CASSKKASYNEQFF.